Described below is a single TCR beta chain sequence and its context. The target antigen is unknown. These data originate in a study of vaccination and CD4 T cells after COVID-19. Trimming took 8 bases from V and 2 from J; bases not matched to a gene: 2. Germline CDR1 LNHDA, CDR2 SQIVND (reference sequence). This CDR3 has 13 amino acids. Oncomine TCR Beta short-read sequencing was applied to DNA from cultured CD4+ T cells. MiXCR, applied by TCRdb to the PCR reads, yields one record per CDR3 protein. The repertoire holds 15,000 to 25,000 distinct CDR3 sequences, 45% to 50% seen once, with less than 4.5% in the top ten. Regarding treatment: approximately nine-day PBMC culture with coronavirus spike peptide pools or control peptides (ViraFEST assay). Medium was half-exchanged with fresh IL-2 medium on days 3 and 7.

V gene TRBV19 combines with J gene TRBJ2-7; 11 bases fit TRBD2. The sample consisted of CD4+ T cells from blood, cultured in vitro, taken before SARS-CoV-2 vaccination. The TCR sequence derives from a human donor who had recovered from COVID-19. CDR3 loop: CASGTSGTYEQYF. The CDR3 DNA reads TGTGCCAGTGGGACTAGCGGTACCTACGAGCAGTACTTC. Full variable domain (outside the CDR3, taken from reference TRBV19 and TRBJ2-7): DGGITQSPKYLFRKEGQNVTLSCEQNLNHDAMYWYRQDPGQGLRLIYYSQIVNDFQKGDIAEGYSVSREKKESFPLTVTSAQKNPTAFYLCASGTSGTYEQYFGPGTRLTVT.